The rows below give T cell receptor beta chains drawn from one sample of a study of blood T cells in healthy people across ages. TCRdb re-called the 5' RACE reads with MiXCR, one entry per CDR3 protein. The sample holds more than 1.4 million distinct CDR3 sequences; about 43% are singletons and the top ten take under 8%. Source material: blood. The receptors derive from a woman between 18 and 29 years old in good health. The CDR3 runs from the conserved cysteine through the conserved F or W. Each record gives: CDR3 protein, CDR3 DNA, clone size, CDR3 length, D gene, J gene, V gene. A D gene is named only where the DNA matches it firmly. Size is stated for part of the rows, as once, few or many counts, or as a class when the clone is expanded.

CATSRDGSPLHF TGTGCCACCAGCAGAGATGGTTCACCCCTCCACTTT . 12 . TRBJ1-6 TRBV15
CASRLQGTNTGELFF TGTGCCAGCAGGCTACAGGGAACAAACACCGGGGAGCTGTTTTTT once 15 . TRBJ2-2 TRBV25-1
CASSLDPGLAGLGTYNEQFF TGCGCCAGCAGCTTGGATCCCGGACTAGCGGGACTAGGTACCTACAATGAGCAGTTCTTC few 20 TRBD2 TRBJ2-1 TRBV5-1
CASSDSKQGVVGELFF TGTGCCAGCAGTGATTCTAAGCAGGGGGTAGTCGGGGAGCTGTTTTTT once 16 TRBD1 TRBJ2-2 TRBV25-1
CASSQETSPSTRIYNEQFF TGCGCCAGCAGCCAAGAGACGAGTCCGAGCACGAGAATCTACAATGAGCAGTTCTTC few 19 . TRBJ2-1 TRBV4-1
CSAERQGLDEQYF TGCAGTGCCGAACGACAGGGGTTAGACGAGCAGTACTTC . 13 TRBD1 TRBJ2-7 TRBV20-1
CSVEDPKQANYGYTF TGCAGCGTTGAAGATCCAAAGCAGGCTAACTATGGCTACACCTTC . 15 . TRBJ1-2 TRBV29-1
CAISESEVYEQYF TGTGCCATCAGTGAGTCAGAGGTCTACGAGCAGTACTTC few 13 . TRBJ2-7 TRBV10-3
CSAPRTGARSYNSPLHF TGCAGTGCTCCCCGGACAGGGGCCCGCTCCTATAATTCACCCCTCCACTTT . 17 TRBD1 TRBJ1-6 TRBV20-1
CSAAGAAPSYEQYF TGCAGTGCCGCCGGGGCGGCTCCGTCCTACGAGCAGTACTTC . 14 . TRBJ2-7 TRBV20-1
CAISEKREYNEQFF TGTGCCATCAGTGAGAAGCGGGAATACAATGAGCAGTTCTTC . 14 TRBD2 TRBJ2-1 TRBV10-3
CASTDGIWGTSETQYF TGTGCCAGCACCGATGGTATCTGGGGGACTAGCGAGACCCAGTACTTC . 16 TRBD2 TRBJ2-5 TRBV3-1
CASSPERGSYKQYF TGTGCCAGCAGCCCGGAGCGGGGGTCCTACAAGCAGTACTTC . 14 TRBD2 TRBJ2-5 TRBV6-2/TRBV6-3
CASRGRGLDTEAFF TGTGCCAGCAGGGGCAGGGGGCTAGACACTGAAGCTTTCTTT . 14 TRBD1 TRBJ1-1 TRBV6-1
CSVSGYSGNTIYF TGCAGTGTCTCAGGATACTCTGGAAACACCATATATTTT . 13 . TRBJ1-3 TRBV20-1
CASSSFSPGPGLLTDTQYF TGCGCCAGCAGCTCCTTCTCCCCGGGCCCCGGGCTTTTAACAGATACGCAGTATTTT . 19 . TRBJ2-3 TRBV5-1
CAWSSEGGYTF TGTGCCTGGAGTTCAGAGGGGGGCTACACCTTC few 11 . TRBJ1-2 TRBV30
CASRATGTDTQYF TGTGCCAGCAGGGCAACAGGCACAGATACGCAGTATTTT . 13 . TRBJ2-3 TRBV6-1
CAISDLSSGNNEQFF TGTGCCATCAGTGACTTGTCTAGCGGAAACAATGAGCAGTTCTTC few 15 TRBD2 TRBJ2-1 TRBV10-3
CAWSPERNTIYF TGTGCCTGGAGTCCAGAGCGAAACACCATATATTTT . 12 . TRBJ1-3 TRBV30
CASSQVPGDSYEQYF TGTGCCAGCAGCCAGGTACCGGGGGACTCCTACGAGCAGTACTTC once 15 . TRBJ2-7 TRBV4-2
CASSLGGLAGVQYF TGTGCCAGCAGCTTAGGGGGACTAGCGGGTGTGCAGTATTTT few 14 TRBD2 TRBJ2-3 TRBV7-9
CSARHTSGSSYNEQFF TGCAGTGCTAGACACACTAGCGGGAGTTCCTACAATGAGCAGTTCTTC . 16 TRBD2 TRBJ2-1 TRBV20-1
CSAREGTGITEAFF TGCAGTGCCAGAGAGGGGACAGGAATAACTGAAGCTTTCTTT . 14 TRBD1 TRBJ1-1 TRBV20-1
CASSRQGAIEQYF TGTGCCAGCAGCAGACAGGGGGCCATCGAGCAGTACTTC many 13 TRBD1 TRBJ2-7 TRBV11-2
CSASSARTGGYETQFF TGCAGTGCTAGTTCGGCGCGGACAGGGGGTTATGAGACCCAGTTCTTC . 16 TRBD1 TRBJ2-1 TRBV20-1
CASSRRGLAGLGELFF TGTGCCAGCAGCCGGAGAGGACTAGCGGGGCTCGGGGAGCTGTTTTTT once 16 TRBD2 TRBJ2-2 TRBV3-1
CASKGVAGAIGEQYF TGTGCCAGCAAGGGTGTTGCGGGAGCCATCGGCGAGCAGTACTTC . 15 TRBD2 TRBJ2-7 TRBV12-3/TRBV12-4
CSALSGRGENIQYF TGCAGTGCCCTTAGCGGGAGAGGCGAAAACATTCAGTACTTC . 14 TRBD2 TRBJ2-4 TRBV20-1
CSVDRGTTRSGLINEQFF TGCAGCGTTGACCGAGGGACTACTCGTTCCGGGCTCATCAATGAGCAGTTCTTC many 18 TRBD2 TRBJ2-1 TRBV29-1
CASTLWTAEQYF TGTGCCAGCACCCTTTGGACAGCCGAGCAGTACTTC . 12 . TRBJ2-7 TRBV5-1
CASRGQGVHGYTF TGTGCCAGCAGAGGACAGGGGGTACATGGCTACACCTTC few 13 TRBD1 TRBJ1-2 TRBV9
CSANGGGAGNEQFF TGCAGTGCTAACGGGGGAGGGGCGGGGAATGAGCAGTTCTTC . 14 TRBD2 TRBJ2-1 TRBV20-1
CASSTTPYNEQFF TGTGCCAGCAGCACGACCCCCTACAATGAGCAGTTCTTC . 13 . TRBJ2-1 TRBV7-2
CASSQSVRGPYEQYF TGCGCCAGCAGCCAAAGTGTAAGAGGTCCCTACGAGCAGTACTTC few 15 . TRBJ2-7 TRBV4-1
CASSPSGGQICEQYF TGTGCCAGCAGTCCTAGTGGTGGACAAATTTGCGAGCAGTACTTC . 15 . TRBJ2-7 TRBV11-2
CASSEPGSYNEQFF TGTGCCAGCAGTGAACCGGGATCCTACAATGAGCAGTTCTTC few 14 . TRBJ2-1 TRBV25-1
CASSVGGLGYEQYF TGTGCCAGCAGCGTGGGCGGACTAGGCTACGAGCAGTACTTC few 14 TRBD2 TRBJ2-7 TRBV9
CAVGTQSGANVLTF TGTGCGGTGGGGACCCAGTCTGGGGCCAACGTCCTGACTTTC few 14 . TRBJ2-6 TRBV6-1
CSARESGRGENSPLHF TGCAGTGCTAGAGAAAGCGGCCGGGGAGAGAATTCACCCCTCCACTTT . 16 . TRBJ1-6 TRBV20-1
CSADSYNEQFF TGCAGTGCTGACAGCTACAATGAGCAGTTCTTC many 11 . TRBJ2-1 TRBV20-1
CASSFLSTASTDTQYF TGTGCCAGCAGCTTCCTTTCGACAGCTAGCACAGATACGCAGTATTTT . 16 . TRBJ2-3 TRBV5-5
CASSRGQGYQETQYF TGTGCCAGCTCACGGGGACAGGGGTACCAAGAGACCCAGTACTTC few 15 TRBD1 TRBJ2-5 TRBV18
CASSLDRLEKTQYF TGCGCCAGCAGCTTGGATCGTCTCGAGAAGACCCAGTACTTC . 14 . TRBJ2-5 TRBV5-1
CASSYSNTANYGYTF TGTGCCAGCAGTTACTCGAATACAGCTAACTATGGCTACACCTTC . 15 . TRBJ1-2 TRBV6-2/TRBV6-3
CASSESGATSTDTQYF TGTGCCAGCAGCGAGTCTGGCGCGACTAGCACAGATACGCAGTATTTT few 16 . TRBJ2-3 TRBV6-5
CASSQVSSDEQFF TGTGCCAGCAGCCAAGTCTCGTCGGATGAGCAGTTCTTC few 13 . TRBJ2-1 TRBV3-1
CASSYSMAGMYQETQYF TGTGCCAGCAGTTACTCGATGGCGGGGATGTACCAAGAGACCCAGTACTTC once 17 . TRBJ2-5 TRBV6-2/TRBV6-3
CASSVRGQPQHF TGTGCCAGCAGTGTCAGGGGGCAGCCCCAGCATTTT few 12 TRBD1 TRBJ1-5 TRBV12-3/TRBV12-4
CASSLTPGLNTEAFF TGTGCCAGCAGCTTAACCCCAGGGTTGAACACTGAAGCTTTCTTT few 15 . TRBJ1-1 TRBV11-2
CASSSGTEYTF TGTGCCAGCAGTTCCGGGACGGAATACACCTTC few 11 . TRBJ1-2 TRBV12-3/TRBV12-4
CAISDTGPPPYEQYF TGTGCCATCAGCGATACAGGGCCTCCCCCCTACGAGCAGTACTTC few 15 . TRBJ2-7 TRBV10-3
CSASDWSASGSPYSDEQYF TGCAGTGCTAGCGACTGGTCGGCTAGCGGGAGTCCGTATTCAGACGAGCAGTACTTC few 19 TRBD2 TRBJ2-7 TRBV20-1
CAIPRQEYNEQFF TGTGCCATCCCCCGGCAGGAGTACAATGAGCAGTTCTTC . 13 . TRBJ2-1 TRBV7-9
CASKSGTENYGYTF TGTGCCAGCAAATCCGGGACGGAAAACTATGGCTACACCTTC few 14 . TRBJ1-2 TRBV5-4
CASSLAGATLNTGELFF TGCGCCAGCAGCTTGGCCGGAGCAACCCTGAACACCGGGGAGCTGTTTTTT . 17 . TRBJ2-2 TRBV5-1
CASSVGHDTEAFF TGTGCCAGCAGCGTCGGACATGACACTGAAGCTTTCTTT . 13 . TRBJ1-1 TRBV9
CSAPFRDRGYEQYF TGCAGTGCTCCATTCCGGGACAGGGGGTACGAGCAGTACTTC few 14 TRBD1 TRBJ2-7 TRBV20-1